These 11 T cell receptor beta chains originate from one sample sequenced in a study of T cell responses to AZD1222 COVID-19 vaccine. TCRdb's table, derived via immunoSEQ multiplex PCR, lists solely in-frame clones and lacks some. The table shows about 100,000 clones, with approximately 89% occurring only once. The input for sequencing was peripheral blood, taken on day 0 of AZD1222 vaccination. The receptors shown here come from an adult in good health.

The J gene is TRBJ1-2, the V gene TRBV14, with D unclear. Trimming left V 0 bases short and J 7 bases short, with 18 bases between. Germline-derived CDR1 and CDR2 are SGHDN and FVKESK. The CDR3 is 16 amino acids. CDR3: CASSQDMGWGFGGYTF. The DNA of the CDR3 is TGTGCCAGCAGCCAAGATATGGGGTGGGGATTCGGTGGCTACACCTTC.

The chain is built from TRBV6-6 and TRBJ2-3; no reliable D call. CDR1 and CDR2 (germline): MNHNY, SVGAGI (reference sequence). The CDR3 sequence is 12 residues long. V was trimmed by 5 bases and J by 6 bases, leaving 9 bases between them. CDR3 region: CASSQLSDTQYF. The CDR3 coding sequence is TGTGCCAGCAGTCAATTGAGCGATACGCAGTATTTT.

The V gene is TRBV2, the J gene TRBJ1-5; D may be TRBD1 (6 bases). The CDR3 covers 15 residues. Trimming left V 6 bases short and J 9 bases short, with 21 bases between. Germline CDR1 reads SNHLY; CDR2 reads FYNNEI. This CDR3 is CASSGSNIQGRPQHF. DNA of the CDR3: TGTGCCAGCAGCGGTTCTAACATACAGGGTCGGCCCCAGCATTTT.

The gene calls are TRBV18 and TRBJ1-1; D perhaps matches TRBD1 (5 bases). V was cut by 2 bases and J by 8 bases, with 6 bases left in between. CDR3 length: 11 amino acids. The germline V gene has CDR1 KGHSH and CDR2 LQKENI. CDR3 coding DNA: TGTGCCAGCTCACCAGGGGGAGAAGCTTTCTTT. This encodes CASSPGGEAFF.

This rearrangement joins TRBV19 to TRBJ1-2; the D is unclear. Germline CDR1 and CDR2: LNHDA and SQIVND (reference sequence). The CDR3 extends over 14 amino acids. Trimming took off 8 bases at V and 8 bases at J, with 21 bases between the two ends. The CDR3 protein is CASEEKGNPVGYTF. CDR3 sequence (DNA): TGTGCCAGTGAGGAAAAGGGAAATCCTGTGGGCTACACCTTC. Combining the CDR3 with reference TRBV19 and TRBJ1-2 gives the whole variable domain DGGITQSPKYLFRKEGQNVTLSCEQNLNHDAMYWYRQDPGQGLRLIYYSQIVNDFQKGDIAEGYSVSREKKESFPLTVTSAQKNPTAFYLCASEEKGNPVGYTFGSGTRLTVV.

The chain joins TRBV19 to TRBJ2-2, with 7 bases identical to TRBD2. With 7 bases clipped from V and 6 bases from J, the junction kept 8 bases outside the gene matches. From germline, CDR1 is LNHDA and CDR2 SQIVND (reference sequence). The CDR3 is 14 residues long. CDR3 protein: CASTPGAGAGELFF. The CDR3 DNA reads TGTGCCAGTACCCCCGGGGCGGGAGCCGGGGAGCTGTTTTTT.

This CDR3 is CASSPGQGTEAFF. In nucleotides, the CDR3 is TGTGCCAGCTCACCTGGGCAGGGAACTGAAGCTTTCTTT. The chain combines TRBV18 with TRBJ1-1; a weak D match, TRBD1 (5 bases). CDR1 and CDR2 from the germline V gene are KGHSH and LQKENI. The germline V and J ends were trimmed by 3 bases and 5 bases, with 10 bases remaining between them. There are 13 residues in the CDR3.

The chain's CDR3 is CASSSIAGTILADTQYF. The CDR3 DNA follows: TGCGCCAGCAGCTCCATTGCCGGGACAATATTAGCAGATACGCAGTATTTT. V and J are TRBV5-1 and TRBJ2-3, with TRBD1 as a possible D gene (6 bases). V dropped 3 bases and J dropped 4 bases, with 21 bases sitting between them. CDR1 and CDR2 from the germline V gene are SGHRS and YFSETQ. This CDR3 is built from 17 residues.

This sequence joins TRBV7-9 and TRBJ1-5; 7 bases line up with TRBD1. CDR1 is SEHNR, CDR2 FQNEAQ, per germline (reference sequence). V lost 5 bases to trimming and J lost 4 bases; unmatched junction nucleotides: 2. The CDR3 extends over 13 amino acids. The CDR3, as DNA: TGTGCCAGCAGCATGACAGGGAATCAGCCCCAGCATTTT. This gives the protein CASSMTGNQPQHF. Full variable domain (rest looked up from reference TRBV7-9 and TRBJ1-5): DTGVSQNPRHKITKRGQNVTFRCDPISEHNRLYWYRQTLGQGPEFLTYFQNEAQLEKSRLLSDRFSAERPKGSFSTLEIQRTEQGDSAMYLCASSMTGNQPQHFGDGTRLSIL.

This clone was counted between two and nine times. The chain combines TRBV7-9 with TRBJ1-2, with D hard to call. The germline CDR1 and CDR2 sequences are SEHNR and FQNEAQ (reference sequence). V lost 6 bases to trimming and J lost 6 bases, with 20 bases between them. The CDR3 loop spans 15 amino acids. The CDR3 sequence: CASSTPWGGGNGYTF. The CDR3 DNA is TGTGCCAGCAGTACACCGTGGGGAGGAGGTAATGGCTACACCTTC.

The chain links TRBV24-1 to TRBJ2-1; no definite D call. Trimming took off 5 bases at V and 7 bases at J, with 11 bases between the two ends. The germline CDR1 and CDR2 sequences are KGHDR and SFDVKD. This CDR3 contains 13 residues. CDR3 region: CATSAVGENEQFF. The CDR3, as DNA: TGTGCCACCAGTGCGGTTGGAGAGAATGAGCAGTTCTTC.